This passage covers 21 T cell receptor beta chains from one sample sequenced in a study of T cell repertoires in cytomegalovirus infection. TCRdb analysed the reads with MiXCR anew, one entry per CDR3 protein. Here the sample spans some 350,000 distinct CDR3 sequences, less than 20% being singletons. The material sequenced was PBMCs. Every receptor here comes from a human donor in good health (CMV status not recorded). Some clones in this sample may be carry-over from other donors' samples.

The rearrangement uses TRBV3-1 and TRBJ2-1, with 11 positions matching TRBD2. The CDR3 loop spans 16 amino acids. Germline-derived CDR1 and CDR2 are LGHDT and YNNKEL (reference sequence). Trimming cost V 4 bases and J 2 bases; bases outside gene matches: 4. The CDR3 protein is CASSPPGLAAYNEQFF. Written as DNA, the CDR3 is TGTGCCAGCAGCCCTCCGGGACTAGCGGCCTACAATGAGCAGTTCTTC.

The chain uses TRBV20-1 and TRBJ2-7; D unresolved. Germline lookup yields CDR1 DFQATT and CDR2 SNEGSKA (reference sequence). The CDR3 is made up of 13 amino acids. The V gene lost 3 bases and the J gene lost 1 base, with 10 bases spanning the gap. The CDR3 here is CSARGVSSYEQYF. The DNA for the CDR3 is TGCAGTGCTAGGGGCGTAAGTTCCTACGAGCAGTACTTC.

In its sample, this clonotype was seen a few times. The CDR3 region has the DNA TGTGCCACCAGCAGTCCTACCCGAGGCTTGGATACGCAGTATTTT. Its translation: CATSSPTRGLDTQYF. The rearrangement links TRBV15 to TRBJ2-3; D is uncertain. The germline V and J ends were trimmed by 3 bases and 6 bases, with 16 bases remaining between them. CDR3 length: 15 amino acids. CDR1 and CDR2 from the germline V gene are LNHNV and YYDKDF (reference sequence).

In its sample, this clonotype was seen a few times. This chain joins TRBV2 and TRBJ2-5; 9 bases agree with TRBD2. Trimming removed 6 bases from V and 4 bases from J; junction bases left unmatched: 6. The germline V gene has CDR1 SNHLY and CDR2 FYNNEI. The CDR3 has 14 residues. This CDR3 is CASSAGLAGETQYF. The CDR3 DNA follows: TGTGCCAGCAGCGCGGGACTAGCTGGAGAGACCCAGTACTTC.

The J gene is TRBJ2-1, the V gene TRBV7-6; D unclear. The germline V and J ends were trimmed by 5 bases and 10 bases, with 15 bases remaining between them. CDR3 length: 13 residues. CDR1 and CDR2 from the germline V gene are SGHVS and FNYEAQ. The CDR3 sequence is CASSLGVRTEQFF. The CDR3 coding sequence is TGTGCCAGCAGCCTAGGAGTACGGACGGAGCAGTTCTTC.

The chain's CDR3 is CASSLDRGAQYF. In DNA form, the CDR3 reads TGTGCCAGCAGCTTAGATCGGGGGGCCCAGTACTTC. V usage is TRBV7-8 and J usage is TRBJ2-5; 7 positions agree with TRBD2. Germline CDR1 reads SGHVS; CDR2 reads FQNEAQ. The CDR3 consists of 12 residues. Trimming took 1 base from V and 9 from J; bases not matched to a gene: 2.

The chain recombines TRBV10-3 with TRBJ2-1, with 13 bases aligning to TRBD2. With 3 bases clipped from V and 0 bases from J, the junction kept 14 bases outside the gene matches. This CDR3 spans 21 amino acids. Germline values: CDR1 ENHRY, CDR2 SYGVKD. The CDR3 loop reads CAISDTTPGLAGDSSYNEQFF. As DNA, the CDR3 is TGTGCCATCAGTGACACAACCCCAGGACTAGCGGGAGATTCCTCCTACAATGAGCAGTTCTTC.

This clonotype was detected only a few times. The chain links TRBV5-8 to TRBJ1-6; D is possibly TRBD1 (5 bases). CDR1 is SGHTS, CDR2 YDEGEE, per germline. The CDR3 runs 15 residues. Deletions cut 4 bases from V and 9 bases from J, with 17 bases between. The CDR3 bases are TGTGCCAGCAGCCCCGGTCCCTGGGGGACTTCACCCCTCCACTTT. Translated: CASSPGPWGTSPLHF.

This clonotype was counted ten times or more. CDR3 sequence reads: CASSQDLAGGESSGANVLTF. DNA of the CDR3: TGCGCCAGCAGCCAAGATTTGGCGGGCGGGGAAAGCTCTGGGGCCAACGTCCTGACTTTC. This chain uses TRBV4-1 with TRBJ2-6; the D gene is possibly TRBD2 (6 bases). The V end was cut by 0 bases, the J end by 0 bases, with 18 bases between. This CDR3 region has 20 residues. CDR1 is MGHRA, CDR2 YSYEKL, per germline.

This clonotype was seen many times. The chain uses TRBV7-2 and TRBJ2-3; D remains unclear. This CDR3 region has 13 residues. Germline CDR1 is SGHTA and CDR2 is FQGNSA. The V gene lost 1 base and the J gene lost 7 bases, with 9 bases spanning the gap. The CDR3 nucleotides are TGTGCCAGCAGCTTAGACCCTACTTATACGCAGTATTTT. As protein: CASSLDPTYTQYF.

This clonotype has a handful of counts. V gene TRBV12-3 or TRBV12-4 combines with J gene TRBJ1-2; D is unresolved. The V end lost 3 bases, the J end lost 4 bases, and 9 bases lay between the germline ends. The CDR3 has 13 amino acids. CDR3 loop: CASSFGEGYGYTF. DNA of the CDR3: TGTGCCAGCAGTTTCGGGGAGGGCTATGGCTACACCTTC.

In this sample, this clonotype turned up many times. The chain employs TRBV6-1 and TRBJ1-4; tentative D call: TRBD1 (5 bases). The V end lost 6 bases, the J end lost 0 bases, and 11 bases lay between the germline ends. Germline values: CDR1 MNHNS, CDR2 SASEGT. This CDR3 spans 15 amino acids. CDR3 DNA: TGTGCCAGCAGCCCCGGGGGTACAACTAATGAAAAACTGTTTTTT. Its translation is CASSPGGTTNEKLFF.

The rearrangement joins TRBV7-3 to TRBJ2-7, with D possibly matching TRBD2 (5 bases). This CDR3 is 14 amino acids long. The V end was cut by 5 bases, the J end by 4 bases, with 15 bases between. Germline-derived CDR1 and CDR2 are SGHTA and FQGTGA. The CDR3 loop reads CASSTYLDLYEQYF. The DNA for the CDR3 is TGTGCCAGCAGCACCTACCTGGACTTATACGAGCAGTACTTC.

The CDR3 coding sequence is TGTGCCAGCAGCTTAGAACTGGGGGGTGGAACCGGGGAGCTGTTTTTT. As protein: CASSLELGGGTGELFF. The chain carries TRBV7-2 and TRBJ2-2; tentative D call: TRBD2 (6 bases). The V end was cut by 1 base, the J end by 5 bases, with 14 bases between. The CDR3 is 16 amino acids. Germline V gene data show CDR1 as SGHTA and CDR2 as FQGNSA.

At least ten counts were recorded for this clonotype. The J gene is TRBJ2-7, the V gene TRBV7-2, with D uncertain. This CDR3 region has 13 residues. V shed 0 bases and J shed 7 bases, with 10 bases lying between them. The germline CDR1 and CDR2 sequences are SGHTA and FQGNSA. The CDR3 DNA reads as TGTGCCAGCAGCTTAGCGGGTTGGGATGAGCAGTACTTC. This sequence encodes CASSLAGWDEQYF.

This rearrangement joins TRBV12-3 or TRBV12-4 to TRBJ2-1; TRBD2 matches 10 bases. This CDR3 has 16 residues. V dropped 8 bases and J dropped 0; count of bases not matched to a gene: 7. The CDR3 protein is CASVLQREGSYNEQFF. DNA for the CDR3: TGTGCCAGCGTGTTGCAGCGGGAGGGCTCCTACAATGAGCAGTTCTTC.

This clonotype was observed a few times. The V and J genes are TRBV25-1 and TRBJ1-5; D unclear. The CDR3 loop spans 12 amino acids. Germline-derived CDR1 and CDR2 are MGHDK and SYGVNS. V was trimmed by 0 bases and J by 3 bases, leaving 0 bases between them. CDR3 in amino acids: CASSEYNQPQHF. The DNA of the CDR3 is TGTGCCAGCAGTGAATACAATCAGCCCCAGCATTTT.

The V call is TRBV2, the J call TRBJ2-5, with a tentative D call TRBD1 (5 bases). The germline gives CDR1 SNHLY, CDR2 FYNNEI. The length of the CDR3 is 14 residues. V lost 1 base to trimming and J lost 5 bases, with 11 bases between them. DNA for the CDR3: TGTGCCAGCAGTGAAGTGGTCAGGGTTGAGACCCAGTACTTC. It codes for CASSEVVRVETQYF.

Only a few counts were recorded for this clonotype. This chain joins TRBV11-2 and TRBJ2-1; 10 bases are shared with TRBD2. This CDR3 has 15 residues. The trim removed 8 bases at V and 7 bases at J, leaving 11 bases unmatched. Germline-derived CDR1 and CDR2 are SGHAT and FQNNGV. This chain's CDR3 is CASQRSGRDSNEQFF. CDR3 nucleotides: TGTGCCAGCCAAAGAAGCGGGAGGGATTCGAATGAGCAGTTCTTC.

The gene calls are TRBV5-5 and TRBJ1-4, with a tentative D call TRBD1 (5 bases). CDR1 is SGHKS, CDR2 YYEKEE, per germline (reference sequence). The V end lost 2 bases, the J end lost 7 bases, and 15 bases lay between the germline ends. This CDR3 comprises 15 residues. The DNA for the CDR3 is TGTGCCAGCAGCTTCGGGGGGACGCTGGGTGAAAAACTGTTTTTT. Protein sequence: CASSFGGTLGEKLFF. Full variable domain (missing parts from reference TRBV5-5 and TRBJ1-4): DAGVTQSPTHLIKTRGQQVTLRCSPISGHKSVSWYQQVLGQGPQFIFQYYEKEERGRGNFPDRFSARQFPNYSSELNVNALLLGDSALYLCASSFGGTLGEKLFFGSGTQLSVL.

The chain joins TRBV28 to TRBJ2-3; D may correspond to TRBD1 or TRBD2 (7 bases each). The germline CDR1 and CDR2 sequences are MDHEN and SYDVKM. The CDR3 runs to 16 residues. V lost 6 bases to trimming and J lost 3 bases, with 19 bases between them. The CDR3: CASSPGGAEGTDTQYF. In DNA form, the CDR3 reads TGTGCCAGCAGCCCAGGGGGGGCAGAAGGTACAGATACGCAGTATTTT.